The present TCR beta chain was sequenced within a study of cytomegalovirus exposure and HLA in healthy donors. Remarks on this clone: Its antigen is unknown.

Study-wide points: A link between a missense DCLRE1C variant and TCR beta V- and J-gene trimming emerged from a later analysis. Relative to equally common others, HLA-associated TCR beta chains showed greater clonal expansion in a later analysis. Three chains linked to CMV were shown in vitro to be specific for CMV antigens.

The PCR employed 60 Vbeta primers together with 13 Jbeta primers. Per the study methods: A follow-up analysis tallied tens of millions of unique TCR beta chains, approximately 10 million shared. Method: immunoSEQ multiplex PCR; TCRdb's copy keeps in-frame clones and lacks some. D and trimming come from the DNA, and the V and J calls and clone size come from that table. The sample includes 95,000 to 150,000 clones, 75% to 90% of them seen just once. Germline V gene sequence: CDR1 LGHNA, CDR2 YSLEER. Between the trimmed V and J ends, which lost 0 bases and 2 bases, there was a span of 20 bases. CDR3 length: 20 amino acids.

The specimen sequenced was PBMCs. This chain uses TRBV4-3 with TRBJ2-6, with D perhaps TRBD1 (5 bases). This clonotype was sampled from a man aged 25 to 45 in good health and CMV-seronegative. Here the CDR3 DNA reads TGCGCCAGCAGCCAAGATAATCGTAGGGGCTTTGGCCCTGGGGCCAACGTCCTGACTTTC. It encodes CASSQDNRRGFGPGANVLTF.